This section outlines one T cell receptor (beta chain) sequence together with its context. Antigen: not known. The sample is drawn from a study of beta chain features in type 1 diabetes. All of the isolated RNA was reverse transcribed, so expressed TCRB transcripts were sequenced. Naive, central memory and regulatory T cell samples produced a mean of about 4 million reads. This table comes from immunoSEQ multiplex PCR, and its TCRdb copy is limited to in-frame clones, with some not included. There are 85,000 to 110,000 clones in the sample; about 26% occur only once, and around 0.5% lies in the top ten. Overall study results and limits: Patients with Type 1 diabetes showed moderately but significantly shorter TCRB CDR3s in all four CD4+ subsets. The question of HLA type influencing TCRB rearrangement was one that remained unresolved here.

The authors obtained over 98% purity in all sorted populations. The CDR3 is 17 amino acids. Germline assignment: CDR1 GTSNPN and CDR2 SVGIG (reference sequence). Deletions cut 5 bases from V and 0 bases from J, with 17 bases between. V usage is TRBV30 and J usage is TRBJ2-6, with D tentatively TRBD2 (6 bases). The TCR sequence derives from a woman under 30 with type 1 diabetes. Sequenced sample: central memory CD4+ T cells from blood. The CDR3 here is CAWGEALLSSGANVLTF. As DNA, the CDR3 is TGTGCCTGGGGGGAGGCCCTCCTAAGCTCTGGGGCCAACGTCCTGACTTTC.